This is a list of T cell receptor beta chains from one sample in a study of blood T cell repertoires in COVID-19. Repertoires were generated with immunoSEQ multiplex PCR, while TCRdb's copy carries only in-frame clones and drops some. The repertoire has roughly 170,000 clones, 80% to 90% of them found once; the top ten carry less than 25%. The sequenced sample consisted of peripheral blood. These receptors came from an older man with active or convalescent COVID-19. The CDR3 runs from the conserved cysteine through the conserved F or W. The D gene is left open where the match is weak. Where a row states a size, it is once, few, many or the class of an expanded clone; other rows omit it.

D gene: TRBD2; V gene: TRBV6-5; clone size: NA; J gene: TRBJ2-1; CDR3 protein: CATSWTSGSRNEQFF; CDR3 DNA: TGTGCCACATCCTGGACTAGCGGGAGCCGTAATGAGCAGTTCTTC
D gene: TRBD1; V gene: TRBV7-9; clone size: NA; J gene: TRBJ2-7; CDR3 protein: CASSSAPGQVHEQYF; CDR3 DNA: TGTGCCAGCAGCTCCGCCCCGGGACAGGTCCACGAGCAGTACTTC
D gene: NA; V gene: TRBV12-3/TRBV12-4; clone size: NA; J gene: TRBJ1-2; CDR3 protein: CASSFGGTGGYTF; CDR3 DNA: TGTGCCAGCAGTTTCGGGGGAACCGGGGGCTACACCTTC
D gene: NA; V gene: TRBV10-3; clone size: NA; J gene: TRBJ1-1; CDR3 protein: CAIKPGHRGTEAFF; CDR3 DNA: TGTGCCATAAAACCGGGACACCGTGGTACTGAAGCTTTCTTT
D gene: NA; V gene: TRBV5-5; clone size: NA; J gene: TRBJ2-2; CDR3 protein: CASSPILGGGELFF; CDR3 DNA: TGTGCCAGCAGCCCCATACTCGGGGGCGGGGAGCTGTTTTTT
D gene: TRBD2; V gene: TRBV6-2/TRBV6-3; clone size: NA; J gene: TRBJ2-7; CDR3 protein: CASSSNTGAGEQYF; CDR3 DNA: TGTGCCAGCAGTTCCAACACAGGAGCGGGGGAGCAGTACTTC
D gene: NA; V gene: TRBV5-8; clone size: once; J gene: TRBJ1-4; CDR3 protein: CASSLVTGRGNEKLFF; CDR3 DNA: TGTGCCAGCAGCTTGGTTACGGGGAGGGGCAATGAAAAACTGTTTTTT
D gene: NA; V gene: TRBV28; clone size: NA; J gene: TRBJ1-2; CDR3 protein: CASGGSSYGYTF; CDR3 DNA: TGTGCCAGCGGGGGCTCTTCCTATGGCTACACCTTC
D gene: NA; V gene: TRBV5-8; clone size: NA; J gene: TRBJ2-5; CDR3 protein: CASSWGRETQETQYF; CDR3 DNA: TGTGCCAGCAGCTGGGGTAGGGAGACCCAAGAGACCCAGTACTTC
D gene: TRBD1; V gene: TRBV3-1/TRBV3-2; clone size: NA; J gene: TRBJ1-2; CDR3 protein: CASSPLYRTAGQQSYGYTF; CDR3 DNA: TGTGCCAGCAGCCCCCTTTACCGCACCGCGGGACAGCAAAGTTATGGCTACACCTTC
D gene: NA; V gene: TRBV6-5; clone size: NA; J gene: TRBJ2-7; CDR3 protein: CASSYSKRFASEQYF; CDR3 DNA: TGTGCCAGCAGTTACTCGAAACGGTTCGCTAGCGAGCAGTACTTC
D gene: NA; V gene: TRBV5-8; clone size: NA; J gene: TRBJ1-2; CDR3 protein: CASSHAGLNYGYTF; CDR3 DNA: TGTGCCAGCAGCCATGCAGGGCTTAACTATGGCTACACCTTC
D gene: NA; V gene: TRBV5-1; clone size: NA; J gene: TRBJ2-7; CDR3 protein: CASSLAGGRGDYEQYF; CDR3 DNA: TGCGCCAGCAGCTTGGCCGGGGGGCGAGGGGACTACGAGCAGTACTTC
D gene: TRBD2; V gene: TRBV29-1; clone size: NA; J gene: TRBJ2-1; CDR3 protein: CSVERLAAGNEQFF; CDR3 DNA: TGCAGCGTTGAAAGGCTAGCGGCAGGGAATGAGCAGTTCTTC
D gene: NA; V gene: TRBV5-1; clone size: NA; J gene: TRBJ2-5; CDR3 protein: CASSLGRLVFKETQYF; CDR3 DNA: TGCGCCAGCAGCTTGGGGCGACTAGTCTTTAAAGAGACCCAGTACTTC
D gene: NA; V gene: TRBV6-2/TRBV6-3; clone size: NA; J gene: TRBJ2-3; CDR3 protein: CASSSRLDTQYF; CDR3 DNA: TGTGCCAGCAGTTCCCGACTAGATACGCAGTATTTT